This T cell receptor (beta chain) was sequenced in a study of blood T cell repertoires in COVID-19 (dated by TCRdb to about 2020). Looking at the study overall: Samples covering the acute and convalescent phases of COVID-19 were provided by collaborators in the United States, Italy and Spain. The material from the prospective study consisted of cDNA or gDNA derived from T cells, B-cell-depleted T cells, or PBMCs. The dataset comprised deeply sampled blood TCRbeta repertoires from subjects exposed to, actively infected with, or recovered from COVID-19. A freely available public database, intended as a resource for researchers studying the immune response to SARS-CoV-2, is where the repertoires were released. Samples came from the ongoing ImmuneRACE study (first 160 participants) plus 1,254 subjects from 6 global collaborators. A de-identified subject ID, COVID-19 status, age in years and sex were almost always included in the sample metadata. Where HLA class I and class II types were available, the types were taken from metadata supplied by the sample provider, not from assay-based typing.

From a lookup of the germline V gene, CDR1 and CDR2 are MDHEN and SYDVKM. The junction carries 8 bases between V and J, which are trimmed by 8 bases and 9 bases respectively. Including cysteine and phenylalanine, the CDR3 has 10 amino acids. Just the 30-base CDR3 DNA is kept, in frame starting at base 1. The immunoSEQ Assay, a bias-controlled multiplex PCR, was used to amplify TCRbeta CDR3 regions from genomic DNA. On the study's bioinformatics: Nucleated cell counts per sample were estimated from amplification of reference gene primers within the assay. To quantify the absolute abundance of each unique TCRbeta CDR3 rearrangement, sequence reads were collapsed and filtered. Productive Simpson clonality was computed per sample as the square root of Simpson's diversity index over productive rearrangements. In its TCRdb copy, this immuneACCESS table keeps in-frame sequences only and misses some clones. Where compared with another copy, unresolved V genes explain less than half of these, and the others have no known cause. D and trimming were read from the DNA, whereas the V and J calls and clone size are those reported in that table. The sample table shows 200,000 to 250,000 clones, and 80% to 90% are seen once. Over 9% of the sample rests with the top ten.

Participants in the prospective study were enrolled through a virtual design, were aged roughly 18 to 100 years, and lived in roughly 24 United States geographic areas. In the prospective study, participants were assigned to cohorts based on the clinical history participants reported in a screening survey and a study questionnaire. Mobile phlebotomists in the prospective study collected whole blood, serum and a nasopharyngeal or oropharyngeal swab from every participant. Over an approximately 2-month period, participants in the prospective study had the option of providing additional blood draws and questionnaires. Prospective study blood samples were shipped either frozen or at room temperature before DNA extraction. Overall results and qualifications from the work: The amount of clinical and demographic metadata varied by source and participant and was provided uncurated.

As to this clone: Its antigen is still unknown. No per-base quality is available; no much larger clone lies one base away.

The clonotype was recovered from a man between 18 and 29 years old with acute COVID-19. Material: PBMCs or T cells enriched from blood (not recorded which). The chain was built from TRBV28 and TRBJ1-5, with no D gene named confidently. Read as DNA, the sequence is TGTGCCAGCGGAGGCCGGCCCCAGCATTTT. Its protein product is CASGGRPQHF.